The 23 T cell receptor beta chains below all came from one sample that was sequenced in a study of read filtering for tumor transcriptome and immune sequencing. From around 440 ng of RNA, a library with molecular barcoded alpha/delta and beta/gamma adaptors was made. From the reads, TCRdb called clonotypes with MiXCR, one entry per CDR3 protein. Seen here are tens of thousands of distinct CDR3 sequences, around 21% observed once, and the top ten hold more than 12%. The material sequenced was a population of CD138-negative cells sorted from bone marrow. These receptors came from a donor at least 40 years old with multiple myeloma.

This clonotype has a count of ten or more. This chain connects TRBV10-3 to TRBJ2-3; 8 nucleotides agree with TRBD1. Per germline, CDR1 ENHRY and CDR2 SYGVKD. This CDR3 comprises 15 residues. V gave up 10 bases and J gave up 4 bases; unmatched junction bases: 13. The CDR3, as DNA: TGTGCCAGCAATCAGGACTCAGGGGGCGCAGATACGCAGTATTTT. Protein sequence: CASNQDSGGADTQYF.

This clonotype occurred a few times. The V and J genes are TRBV29-1 and TRBJ2-3; tentatively, D is TRBD1 (6 bases). Deletions cut 8 bases from V and 4 bases from J, with 22 bases between. CDR1 and CDR2 (germline): SQVTM, ANQGSEA. The CDR3 consists of 15 residues. CDR3 sequence (DNA): TGCAGCTCTGCCGCCCCAGGGGTAAGGGCAGATACGCAGTATTTT. Residues: CSSAAPGVRADTQYF.

The V and J genes are TRBV10-3 and TRBJ2-1, with 7 bases identical to TRBD2. With V trimmed by 6 bases and J by 7 bases, 6 bases remained unmatched. Germline lookup yields CDR1 ENHRY and CDR2 SYGVKD. The CDR3 spans 13 residues. CDR3 nucleotide sequence: TGTGCCATCAGCGGGGACGGGGGGAATGAGCAGTTCTTC. It is translated as CAISGDGGNEQFF.

The V call is TRBV7-3, the J call TRBJ2-1; the match to TRBD2 covers 9 bases. There are 14 residues in the CDR3. The junction had 3 bases not matched to a gene; V was cut back by 2 bases and J by 7 bases. Per the germline V gene, CDR1 is SGHTA and CDR2 is FQGTGA. The CDR3 region has the DNA TGTGCCAGCAGCTTATCTAGCGGGGTTAATGAGCAGTTCTTC. It codes for CASSLSSGVNEQFF.

This clonotype was picked up many times. The J gene is TRBJ1-2, the V gene TRBV7-9; 10 positions agree with TRBD1. CDR3 length: 15 residues. The junction had 7 bases not matched to a gene; V was cut back by 1 base and J by 8 bases. Germline loops: CDR1 SEHNR, CDR2 FQNEAQ (reference sequence). Written as DNA, the CDR3 is TGTGCCAGCAGCTTAGAGACAGGGGGCTTTGGAGGCTACACCTTC. Translated, it gives CASSLETGGFGGYTF. The complete variable domain, with remaining parts taken from reference TRBV7-9 and TRBJ1-2, reads DTGVSQNPRHKITKRGQNVTFRCDPISEHNRLYWYRQTLGQGPEFLTYFQNEAQLEKSRLLSDRFSAERPKGSFSTLEIQRTEQGDSAMYLCASSLETGGFGGYTFGSGTRLTVV.

This clonotype was detected many times. V and J are TRBV7-3 and TRBJ2-1, with a tentative D call TRBD1 (5 bases). In germline, CDR1 is SGHTA, CDR2 FQGTGA. The CDR3 is 15 residues long. Trimming took 2 bases from V and 7 from J, leaving 15 bases between them. CDR3 in amino acids: CASSLGAGYSNEQFF. Written as DNA, the CDR3 is TGTGCCAGCAGCTTAGGGGCAGGCTACTCGAATGAGCAGTTCTTC.

The chain couples TRBV5-1 to TRBJ2-3; 12 positions match TRBD2. This CDR3 is 23 amino acids long. The J segment lost 2 bases and the V segment lost 4 bases, leaving 26 bases of the junction unmatched. CDR1 and CDR2 (germline): SGHRS, YFSETQ. The CDR3 sequence is CASSPTGTSGFRMGDGFTDTQYF. DNA of the CDR3: TGCGCCAGCAGCCCAACCGGGACTAGCGGGTTCCGGATGGGGGATGGATTCACAGATACGCAGTATTTT.

As concerns this clonotype: Since a much larger clone is just one base distant, this may be a read error. The rearrangement uses TRBV10-3 and TRBJ2-1; 7 bases are shared with TRBD2. Germline V gives CDR1 ENHRY, CDR2 SYGVKD. The CDR3 is 15 amino acids. The CDR3 reads CVIRERDSSYNEQFF. The CDR3 DNA reads TGTGTCATCCGCGAGCGGGATAGCTCCTACAATGAGCAGTTCTTC.

This clonotype was counted only a few times. The rearrangement uses TRBV11-2 and TRBJ2-1; 12 nucleotides match TRBD2. Germline V lookup: CDR1 SGHAT, CDR2 FQNNGV. V lost 3 bases and J lost 0; bases outside the gene matches: 3. CDR3 length equals 17 residues. For the CDR3, the DNA is TGTGCCAGCAGCTTGGTACTAGCGGGAGGCTCCTACAATGAGCAGTTCTTC. Amino acid sequence: CASSLVLAGGSYNEQFF.

This clonotype was counted a few times. CDR3 protein: CSTAETSGGEETQYF. The CDR3, as DNA: TGTTCCACGGCGGAGACTAGCGGGGGGGAAGAGACCCAGTACTTC. The chain joins TRBV11-2 to TRBJ2-5, with TRBD2 matching 14 bases. CDR3 length: 15 amino acids. Germline loops: CDR1 SGHAT, CDR2 FQNNGV.

Regarding this clonotype: A much larger clone differs from this one at a single base, so this may be a read error. V and J are TRBV15 and TRBJ2-2; 7 bases line up with TRBD1. The J segment lost 1 base and the V segment lost 8 bases, leaving 7 bases of the junction unmatched. The germline V gene has CDR1 LNHNV and CDR2 YYDKDF (reference sequence). CDR3 length: 15 amino acids. The CDR3 region is CATGPGQRNTGELFF. CDR3 nucleotide sequence: TGTGCCACCGGACCGGGACAGAGGAACACCGGGGAGCTGTTTTTT.

This clonotype was picked up many times. The chain recombines TRBV18 with TRBJ2-7; no reliable D call. CDR1 is KGHSH, CDR2 LQKENI, per germline. The germline V and J ends were trimmed by 2 bases and 2 bases, with 10 bases remaining between them. The CDR3 consists of 14 residues. As DNA, the CDR3 is TGTGCCAGCTCACCATCTCCGGCCGCCTACGAGCAGTACTTC. It is translated as CASSPSPAAYEQYF.

In its sample, this clonotype was seen many times. The chain joins TRBV7-3 to TRBJ2-1; no reliable D call. Germline loops: CDR1 SGHTA, CDR2 FQGTGA. Trimming took off 0 bases at V and 0 bases at J, with 6 bases between the two ends. The CDR3 loop spans 15 amino acids. CDR3: CASSLTQSSYNEQFF. The CDR3 DNA is TGTGCCAGCAGCTTAACACAGAGCTCCTACAATGAGCAGTTCTTC.

This clonotype was found many times. This chain connects TRBV28 to TRBJ1-1; tentative D call: TRBD1 (6 bases). The germline V and J ends were trimmed by 3 bases and 4 bases, with 9 bases remaining between them. This CDR3 has 13 residues. Per the germline V gene, CDR1 is MDHEN and CDR2 is SYDVKM. CDR3 in DNA: TGTGCCAGCAGTTTGGGGGCGGGCACTGAAGCTTTCTTT. Protein: CASSLGAGTEAFF.

This clonotype was seen at least ten times. The chain combines TRBV3-1 with TRBJ1-2; D call uncertain. The CDR3 is made up of 13 amino acids. Trimming cost V 1 base and J 4 bases, with 7 bases left between them. Looked up from germline, CDR1 is LGHDT and CDR2 is YNNKEL (reference sequence). CDR3 sequence reads: CASSQAWSYGYTF. The CDR3, as DNA: TGTGCCAGCAGCCAAGCCTGGTCCTATGGCTACACCTTC.

Comment on this clonotype: A far bigger clonotype differs at one base, so this is likely a read error. The chain carries TRBV5-6 and TRBJ2-1; D unclear. The CDR3 runs to 15 residues. Germline CDR1 and CDR2: SGHDT and YYEEEE. The V end was cut by 4 bases, the J end by 0 bases, with 11 bases between. This CDR3 is CASSRAPTSYNEQFF. The CDR3 bases are TGTGCCAGCAGCAGAGCGCCAACCTCCTACAATGAGCAGTTCTTC.

The rearrangement joins TRBV7-9 to TRBJ1-5; no clear D. Germline assignment: CDR1 SEHNR and CDR2 FQNEAQ (reference sequence). The CDR3 is made up of 13 amino acids. V was cut by 3 bases and J by 5 bases, with 8 bases left in between. CDR3 coding DNA: TGTGCCAGCAGCTTCGCTCGGGATCAGCCCCAGCATTTT. It codes for CASSFARDQPQHF.

Points on this clonotype: A much larger clone lies a single base off, so this may be a read error. This chain connects TRBV7-9 to TRBJ2-5, with a tentative D call TRBD1 (5 bases). This CDR3 has 18 amino acids. In germline, CDR1 is SEHNR, CDR2 FQNEAQ (reference sequence). The DNA for the CDR3 is TGTGCCCGCAGCTTAATTGGTCGGCCAGGGCAAATAACGGAGACCCAGTACTTC. Its protein is CARSLIGRPGQITETQYF.

A remark on this clonotype: Germline and junction disagree at one end, which may indicate a read error. CDR3 coding DNA: TGTGCCAGCACCCCCGGGTCATACAATGAGCAATTCTTC. Residues: CASTPGSYNEQFF. V gene TRBV11-3 combines with J gene TRBJ2-1, with D unresolved. The CDR3 has 13 residues. Germline V CDR1 and CDR2: SGHNT, YENEEA.

Many counts were recorded for this clonotype. The V gene is TRBV14, the J gene TRBJ2-5; 7 bases align to TRBD2. Germline V gene data show CDR1 as SGHDN and CDR2 as FVKESK. The CDR3 covers 16 residues. V lost 2 bases and J lost 3; bases outside the gene matches: 9. CDR3 protein: CASSQLSGAIKETQYF. The CDR3 nucleotides read TGTGCCAGCAGCCAATTGAGCGGGGCTATAAAAGAGACCCAGTACTTC.

The rearrangement uses TRBV7-9 and TRBJ1-4; 8 bases map to TRBD1. The V gene's germline CDR1 is SEHNR and CDR2 FQNEAQ (reference sequence). CDR3 size: 15 residues. The J segment lost 4 bases and the V segment lost 3 bases, leaving 4 bases of the junction unmatched. CDR3: CASSFQGAINEKLFF. CDR3 in DNA: TGTGCCAGCAGCTTCCAGGGGGCGATTAATGAAAAACTGTTTTTT. The complete variable domain, with remaining parts taken from reference TRBV7-9 and TRBJ1-4, reads DTGVSQNPRHKITKRGQNVTFRCDPISEHNRLYWYRQTLGQGPEFLTYFQNEAQLEKSRLLSDRFSAERPKGSFSTLEIQRTEQGDSAMYLCASSFQGAINEKLFFGSGTQLSVL.

This clonotype occurred many times. V gene TRBV12-3 or TRBV12-4 combines with J gene TRBJ2-1, with 9 bases fitting TRBD2. After removal of 5 bases from V and 2 bases from J, the junction contained 10 bases not matched to a gene. The CDR3 has 17 amino acids. The CDR3: CASSLSGSLLAYNEQFF. In DNA, the CDR3 is TGTGCCAGCAGTCTTAGCGGGAGTTTACTGGCCTACAATGAGCAGTTCTTC.

This chain links TRBV5-1 with TRBJ1-2; D remains unclear. Germline assignment: CDR1 SGHRS and CDR2 YFSETQ. The CDR3 consists of 13 residues. Trimming cost V 0 bases and J 2 bases, with 5 bases left between them. The CDR3 DNA follows: TGCGCCAGCAGCTTGGGCCCCAACTATGGCTACACCTTC. This codes for CASSLGPNYGYTF.